Below, one T cell receptor (beta chain) is given with its context. The sample belongs to a study of T cell changes during pregnancy in multiple sclerosis. The table came from immunoSEQ multiplex PCR; TCRdb's copy has only in-frame clones and leaves some out. The data hold 45,000 to 50,000 clones, with roughly 92% observed a single time. The CDR3 spans 16 residues. The V end lost 0 bases, the J end lost 0 bases, and 9 bases lay between the germline ends. CDR1 SGHRS and CDR2 YFSETQ come from the germline V gene. The chain joins TRBV5-1 to TRBJ2-2; TRBD1 might be the D (6 bases). This clonotype originated in a female donor in good health, enrolled as a control in a pregnancy study. The sample in question was CD4+ T cells from peripheral blood mononuclear cells, obtained in the second trimester of pregnancy. CDR3 loop: CASSLGDRSNTGELFF. The CDR3 coding sequence is TGCGCCAGCAGCTTGGGTGACAGGTCGAACACCGGGGAGCTGTTTTTT.